The 19 T cell receptor beta chains below come from one sample, sequenced in a study of OX40 agonist ivuxolimab in advanced cancers. The protocol was immunoSEQ multiplex PCR, while the TCRdb copy is restricted to in-frame clones and leaves out a portion. The sample records roughly 71,000 clones, 77% being singletons. The source material was CD4+ or CD8+ T cells sorted from blood, sampled in a trial of the OX40 agonist ivuxolimab. Receptor source: an adult with an advanced solid tumor such as melanoma, head and neck, liver or kidney cancer.

This sequence joins TRBV4-1 and TRBJ2-3; tentative D call: TRBD2 (5 bases). Trimming took off 6 bases at V and 4 bases at J, with 20 bases between the two ends. CDR3 length equals 16 residues. The germline gives CDR1 MGHRA, CDR2 YSYEKL. The CDR3 loop reads CASRPRNLLRADTQYF. The CDR3 DNA follows: TGCGCCAGCAGACCAAGAAACCTACTGAGGGCAGATACGCAGTATTTT.

The V call is TRBV19, the J call TRBJ2-1; D may be TRBD1 (6 bases). Trimming shortened V by 4 bases and J by 8 bases, and 15 bases separated the two germline ends. CDR3 length: 14 amino acids. Germline CDR1 and CDR2: LNHDA and SQIVND (reference sequence). The CDR3 spells CASSNGGLADEQFF. The CDR3 DNA reads TGTGCCAGTAGTAATGGGGGCCTGGCGGATGAGCAGTTCTTC.

J is TRBJ2-3 and V is TRBV5-6; tentatively, D is TRBD2 (6 bases). In germline, CDR1 is SGHDT, CDR2 YYEEEE. Deletions cut 2 bases from V and 1 base from J, with 11 bases between. The CDR3 has 15 residues. CDR3 nucleotides: TGTGCCAGCAGCTTCCCCGGGGGTGGCACAGATACGCAGTATTTT. Translated: CASSFPGGGTDTQYF.

The chain combines TRBV19 with TRBJ2-7; no firm D call. CDR1 and CDR2 (germline): LNHDA, SQIVND (reference sequence). Between the trimmed V and J ends, which lost 3 bases and 3 bases, there was a span of 15 bases. The CDR3 has 15 residues. Here the CDR3 DNA reads TGTGCCAGTAGTATCCGAAGTCCTGTAGACTACGAGCAGTACTTC. It specifies CASSIRSPVDYEQYF.

The chain employs TRBV5-1 and TRBJ2-2; TRBD2 agrees at 9 bases. CDR3 length: 16 residues. J gave up 5 bases and V 5 bases, and 10 bases lay outside the gene matches. In germline, CDR1 is SGHRS, CDR2 YFSETQ. The CDR3 here is CASSSLPGLATGELFF. CDR3 sequence (DNA): TGCGCCAGCAGTTCCCTTCCGGGACTAGCTACCGGGGAGCTGTTTTTT.

The gene calls are TRBV19 and TRBJ2-7; maybe TRBD2 (7 bases). Trimming stripped 3 bases from V and 2 bases from J, with 14 bases between. The CDR3 has 15 residues. The germline gives CDR1 LNHDA, CDR2 SQIVND (reference sequence). CDR3 protein: CASSIYGGGTYEQYF. DNA for the CDR3: TGTGCCAGTAGTATTTATGGCGGGGGCACCTACGAGCAGTACTTC.

V and J are TRBV6-5 and TRBJ2-1; D is possibly TRBD2 (5 bases). In germline, CDR1 is MNHEY, CDR2 SVGAGI. The CDR3 is made up of 15 amino acids. V was shortened by 6 bases and J by 2 bases, with 14 bases between the two germline ends. The CDR3 protein is CASSPRDSTYNEQFF. The CDR3 DNA sequence: TGTGCCAGCAGCCCCCGGGATTCCACCTACAATGAGCAGTTCTTC.

This clone was observed a handful of times. The chain employs TRBV7-8 and TRBJ1-2; 9 bases agree with TRBD1. J lost 4 bases, V lost 4 bases, and 10 bases had no gene match. Germline loops: CDR1 SGHVS, CDR2 FQNEAQ. This CDR3 is built from 16 residues. The CDR3 bases are TGTGCCAGCAGCTCTCGACAGGGGGTAACGGCCTATGGCTACACCTTC. Translation: CASSSRQGVTAYGYTF.

This rearrangement joins TRBV19 to TRBJ2-5; TRBD2 matches 11 bases. After removal of 6 bases from V and 5 bases from J, the junction contained 8 bases not matched to a gene. Germline-derived CDR1 and CDR2 are LNHDA and SQIVND (reference sequence). The CDR3 consists of 15 residues. This chain's CDR3 is CASSPPGTSGETQYF. CDR3 coding DNA: TGTGCCAGTAGCCCTCCGGGGACTAGCGGTGAGACCCAGTACTTC.

This chain uses TRBV18 with TRBJ2-1, with a weak D call TRBD1 (5 bases). V shed 5 bases and J shed 5 bases, with 10 bases lying between them. CDR1 and CDR2 (germline): KGHSH, LQKENI. The CDR3 is 13 amino acids. The DNA of the CDR3 is TGTGCCAGCTCAGCCCAGGGCCACAATGAGCAGTTCTTC. It encodes CASSAQGHNEQFF. The variable domain in full, with the rest retrieved from reference TRBV18 and TRBJ2-1, is NAGVMQNPRHLVRRRGQEARLRCSPMKGHSHVYWYRQLPEEGLKFMVYLQKENIIDESGMPKERFSAEFPKEGPSILRIQQVVRGDSAAYFCASSAQGHNEQFFGPGTRLTVL.

The rearrangement joins TRBV30 to TRBJ1-6; D ambiguous. Germline-derived CDR1 and CDR2 are GTSNPN and SVGIG (reference sequence). Deletions cut 0 bases from V and 6 bases from J, with 12 bases between. The CDR3 consists of 15 residues. Here the CDR3 DNA reads TGTGCCTGGAGTGTTATAGGGTTGGGTAATTCACCCCTCCACTTT. It codes for CAWSVIGLGNSPLHF. Full variable domain (outside the CDR3, taken from reference TRBV30 and TRBJ1-6): SQTIHQWPATLVQPVGSPLSLECTVEGTSNPNLYWYRQAAGRGLQLLFYSVGIGQISSEVPQNLSASRPQDRQFILSSKKLLLSDSGFYLCAWSVIGLGNSPLHFGNGTRLTVT.

The chain has TRBV10-1 and TRBJ2-1; D remains ambiguous. V was pared by 0 bases and J by 8 bases, with 8 bases between. This CDR3 contains 13 residues. Germline values: CDR1 WNHNN, CDR2 SYGVQD (reference sequence). The CDR3 loop reads CASSESASYEQFF. CDR3 bases: TGCGCCAGCAGTGAGTCGGCGAGCTATGAGCAGTTCTTC.

The J gene is TRBJ1-6, the V gene TRBV5-1, with D possibly being TRBD1 (5 bases). The length of the CDR3 is 18 residues. Germline V gives CDR1 SGHRS, CDR2 YFSETQ. The V end lost 4 bases, the J end lost 0 bases, and 17 bases lay between the germline ends. The CDR3 protein is CASSPGTSGSSYNSPLHF. For the CDR3, the DNA is TGCGCCAGCAGCCCCGGGACTTCTGGTAGCTCCTATAATTCACCCCTCCACTTT.

The CDR3 DNA follows: TGCGCCAGCAGTGACCCAGGGACCCACGAGCAGTACTTC. It translates to CASSDPGTHEQYF. This rearrangement joins TRBV10-1 to TRBJ2-7, with D possibly called TRBD1 or TRBD2 (5 bases each). Germline assignment: CDR1 WNHNN and CDR2 SYGVQD (reference sequence). The CDR3 spans 13 residues. Trimming stripped 3 bases from V and 5 bases from J, with 11 bases between.

This sequence joins TRBV11-2 and TRBJ2-1; 9 bases agree with TRBD2. Germline assignment: CDR1 SGHAT and CDR2 FQNNGV. This CDR3 has 15 residues. Trimming took 4 bases from V and 4 from J; bases not matched to a gene: 5. The CDR3 here is CASSSSSGAYNEQFF. The CDR3 nucleotides read TGTGCCAGCAGCTCCTCTAGCGGGGCGTACAATGAGCAGTTCTTC.

This chain joins TRBV19 and TRBJ2-3, with a weak D call TRBD2 (6 bases). The V end lost 6 bases, the J end lost 2 bases, and 12 bases lay between the germline ends. The V gene's germline CDR1 is LNHDA and CDR2 SQIVND (reference sequence). This CDR3 region has 14 residues. The CDR3 bases are TGTGCCAGTAGACTAGCACGGTACACAGATACGCAGTATTTT. Its translation: CASRLARYTDTQYF.

The J gene is TRBJ1-1, the V gene TRBV29-1; 10 bases match TRBD1. Germline assignment: CDR1 SQVTM and CDR2 ANQGSEA. Trimming took 2 bases from V and 2 from J; bases not matched to a gene: 8. The CDR3 runs to 16 residues. The CDR3 reads CSVEPGQGILNTEAFF. As DNA, the CDR3 is TGCAGCGTTGAACCGGGACAGGGGATATTAAACACTGAAGCTTTCTTT.

This clone has at least ten counts. The chain joins TRBV28 to TRBJ2-7; D gene unclear. Germline loops: CDR1 MDHEN, CDR2 SYDVKM. V lost 2 bases to trimming and J lost 7 bases, with 9 bases between them. The CDR3 spans 12 residues. The DNA of the CDR3 is TGTGCCAGCAGTTTAGAGAACCGGGAGCAGTACTTC. This translates into CASSLENREQYF.

This sequence joins TRBV13 and TRBJ1-2; D is possibly TRBD1 (6 bases). The ends were cut back, 4 bases at V and 2 bases at J, with 17 bases in the middle. Germline assignment: CDR1 PRHDT and CDR2 FYEKMQ (reference sequence). The CDR3 contains 16 residues. CDR3 loop: CASSSTPPGANYGYTF. DNA for the CDR3: TGTGCCAGCAGCTCCACCCCTCCGGGGGCAAACTATGGCTACACCTTC.